Listed below are T cell receptor beta chains from one sample, sequenced in a study of response to subunit inactivated influenza vaccine. TCRdb reanalysed the RT-PCR reads using MiXCR and keeps one entry per CDR3 protein. The sample yields about 780,000 distinct CDR3 sequences, around 18% seen once. The sample consisted of PBMCs from blood, taken roughly 5 days after vaccination. These receptors came from a man aged 50-60 years who received an inactivated influenza vaccine. CDR3s include the opening cysteine and the closing phenylalanine or tryptophan. Fields, in order: D gene, J gene, V gene, CDR3 protein. A D gene is named only where the DNA matches it firmly.

>.|TRBJ2-7|TRBV28
CASRGGAVRQQYF
>.|TRBJ2-1|TRBV2
CASRSGLNNEQFF
>.|TRBJ2-5|TRBV7-9
CASSFVLEHGETQYF
>TRBD2|TRBJ2-5|TRBV11-2
CASSLEGLAGVGETQYF
>.|TRBJ1-3|TRBV9
CASSPQLSGNTIYF
>TRBD1|TRBJ1-5|TRBV29-1
CSVEDGGGQPQHF
>.|TRBJ2-5|TRBV7-9
CASVLEWTQYF
>.|TRBJ2-1|TRBV5-8
CASSQTGRGEQFF
>.|TRBJ2-7|TRBV5-6
CASSPGNPSYYEQYF
>.|TRBJ2-1|TRBV12-3/TRBV12-4
CASSFFRNEQFF
>.|TRBJ2-4|TRBV4-1
CASSHSGAKNIQYF
>TRBD1|TRBJ2-7|TRBV7-8
CASSSRTGGSGEQYF